What follows is one T cell receptor beta chain and its context. Libraries were prepared by immunoSEQ multiplex PCR; TCRdb keeps only in-frame clonotypes and omits some of them. The sample records roughly 43,000 clones, around 80% being singletons. These data originate in a study of blood T cell repertoires in COVID-19. Background on the study: PBMCs, B-cell-depleted T cells, or T cells provided the cDNA or gDNA that made up the material.

V was shortened by 0 bases and J by 2 bases, with 5 bases between the two germline ends. The germline V gene encodes CDR1 GTSNPN and CDR2 SVGIG (reference sequence). The CDR3 runs to 12 residues. The rearrangement joins TRBV30 to TRBJ2-7, with unresolved D. This receptor was obtained from a woman aged 60-75 years with acute or convalescent COVID-19. The source material was peripheral blood. CDR3 residues: CAWSVHTYEQYF. CDR3 DNA sequence: TGTGCCTGGAGTGTCCACACCTACGAGCAGTACTTC.